Listed below are T cell receptor beta chains from one sample, sequenced in a study of blood T cell repertoires in COVID-19. Clones were sequenced by immunoSEQ multiplex PCR, and TCRdb holds only the in-frame ones, with some missing. This sample has about 130,000 clones, with 70% to 85% found just once. The sample was peripheral blood. These receptors were obtained from a woman aged 60 to 75 with acute or convalescent COVID-19. Both conserved end residues are trimmed from each CDR3.

J | V | CDR3
TRBJ1-3 | TRBV7-2 | ASSLSTGSSGNTIY
TRBJ2-5 | TRBV18 | ASSPPSQVGETQY
TRBJ1-2 | TRBV7-9 | ASSQQDYGYT
TRBJ2-6 | TRBV7-9 | ASSLVFGANVLT
TRBJ1-1 | TRBV6-5 | ASSLLYWDTEAF
TRBJ1-1 | TRBV10-3 | AISERGEGKAF
TRBJ1-6 | TRBV12-5 | ASGSRERTPLH
TRBJ1-3 | TRBV5-4 | ASSLETALSGNTIY
TRBJ1-1 | TRBV7-9 | ASSLSRGSDMNTEAF
TRBJ1-1 | TRBV7-9 | ASSLTGALNTEAF
TRBJ2-5 | TRBV7-9 | ASSIPGVRETQY
TRBJ1-2 | TRBV5-1 | ASSLYEGGRPYGYT
TRBJ1-2 | TRBV6-6 | ASRGGQGRGYT
TRBJ1-4 | TRBV19 | ASSMRIWDEKLF
TRBJ1-1 | TRBV11-2 | ASSFSGLGGTEAF
TRBJ1-5 | TRBV6-5 | ASSYSWRADQPQH
TRBJ1-1 | TRBV5-6 | ASSPRQGRTEAF
TRBJ1-1 | TRBV6-1 | ASSEGGPKYGTEAF
TRBJ1-1 | TRBV27 | ASRASNTEAF
TRBJ2-7 | TRBV5-6 | ASSGEQRGIYEQY
TRBJ1-1 | TRBV6-5 | ASSYSRNTEAF
TRBJ2-3 | TRBV5-1 | ASSHGGLAGRTSTDTQY
TRBJ1-6 | TRBV10-2 | ASSEFTGGRNSPLH
TRBJ1-1 | TRBV7-9 | ASSGTVNTEAF
TRBJ1-4 | TRBV7-2 | ASSLTGWDEKLF
TRBJ2-5 | TRBV9 | ASSPRDSRLETQY
TRBJ2-1 | TRBV7-3 | ASSSLAGDNEQF
TRBJ2-1 | TRBV5-1 | ASTSGGPYNEQF
TRBJ1-3 | TRBV6-5 | ASVIQGGGNTIY
TRBJ1-6 | TRBV10-3 | AISDVLGGPDSPLH
TRBJ1-5 | TRBV15 | ATSRARPGSGGLRGNQPQH
TRBJ2-1 | TRBV24-1 | ATSAAMLSLAGANLGGEQF
TRBJ1-6 | TRBV5-4 | ASSTVRNSPLH
TRBJ2-2 | TRBV11-2 | ASSSRDTGELF
TRBJ2-1 | TRBV6-6 | ASSYLGTSRYEQF
TRBJ1-5 | TRBV5-4 | ASSLAGVGQPQH
TRBJ2-5 | TRBV7-2 | ASSLAGTVPETQY
TRBJ2-5 | TRBV19 | ASPAYRGFQETQY
TRBJ1-3 | TRBV18 | ASSPTPAGSGNTIY
TRBJ1-5 | TRBV19 | ASSIIAGIQPQH
TRBJ2-3 | TRBV29-1 | SVVEDTQY